This T cell receptor (beta chain) was profiled in a study of molecular identifiers for immune sequencing clone quantification. One entry per CDR3 protein, called by TCRdb with MiXCR from the PCR reads. The profile shows 10,000 or so distinct CDR3 sequences, around an eighth of them singletons. Using 10%, 30% or 50% RNA, naive CD8 libraries were derived from approximately 20,000 to 1,000,000 sorted cells. CD8+CD4-CCR7+CD45RA+ cells were sorted as naive CD8 T cells. By share of the sample, this clonotype is medium-sized. Its cognate antigen is unknown. Broader study findings: Over 98% of effector molecules, but under 1% in naive cells, were held by clones with more than 20 RNA copies.

The CDR3 is 16 amino acids. Germline-derived CDR1 and CDR2 are SGHVS and FNYEAQ. Trimming took 1 base from V and 3 from J, leaving 12 bases between them. The genes are TRBV7-6 and TRBJ2-2; D unclear. The sample consisted of naive CD8+ T cells from blood, with Jurkat cell RNA spiked in. Subset indicated: FACS-sorted CD8+CD4-CCR7+CD45RA+ naive T cells. The receptor comes from a human donor in good health. Some libraries in this study had Jurkat cell RNA spiked in. The CDR3 region is CASSLVPDADTGELFF. CDR3 nucleotides: TGTGCCAGCAGCTTAGTGCCAGACGCGGACACCGGGGAGCTGTTTTTT.